Included here is one T cell receptor beta chain sequence, with context. Its matching antigen is unknown. The CDR3 consists of 12 residues. CDR1 and CDR2 from the germline V gene are LNHDA and SQIVND (reference sequence). Trimming removed 4 bases from V and 4 bases from J, with 5 bases in between. TCRdb passed the reads through MiXCR, listing each CDR3 protein once. This sample has tens of thousands of distinct CDR3 sequences, with approximately 22% found just once. This entry comes from a study of T cell repertoires in cytomegalovirus infection. Overall study: An indication of both CMV infection and matching HLA type came from public TCR beta signatures. Broader study findings: Dominant in the ex vivo response were TCR beta clonotypes restricted by HLA-C and specific for CMV.

The clonotype comes from a human donor in good health (CMV status not recorded). Some clones in this sample may be carry-over from other donors' samples. The sample comprised PBMCs, sequenced either directly or after in vitro stimulation (not recorded which). The chain uses TRBV19 and TRBJ1-3, with D unclear. CDR3 bases: TGTGCCAGTAGTACGGCGGGAAACACCATATATTTT. This codes for CASSTAGNTIYF. Supplemented by reference TRBV19 and TRBJ1-3, the full variable domain reads DGGITQSPKYLFRKEGQNVTLSCEQNLNHDAMYWYRQDPGQGLRLIYYSQIVNDFQKGDIAEGYSVSREKKESFPLTVTSAQKNPTAFYLCASSTAGNTIYFGEGSWLTVV.